The rows below give T cell receptor beta chains drawn from one sample of a study of blood T cell repertoires in COVID-19. Sequencing was performed with immunoSEQ multiplex PCR; in TCRdb, only in-frame clones are kept and a portion is missing. The sample carries roughly 380,000 clones, about 90% recorded once. The sequenced material came from PBMCs or T cells enriched from blood (not recorded which). The source is a woman aged 25 to 39 who had recovered from COVID-19. CDR3s include the opening cysteine and the closing phenylalanine or tryptophan. A D gene is named only where the DNA matches it firmly. The size of a clone is reported for some rows only, either as once, few or many, or as a class for expanded clones.

D | size | J | length | V | DNA | CDR3
NA | NA | TRBJ2-4 | 14 | TRBV7-2 | TGTGCCAGCAGCTTACGACAGAGTACAAACATTCAGTACTTC | CASSLRQSTNIQYF
NA | NA | TRBJ2-4 | 17 | TRBV7-9 | TGTGCCAGCAGCGGCCCGGGTCCACAAGGCGGCAAAAACATTCAGTACTTC | CASSGPGPQGGKNIQYF
NA | NA | TRBJ1-4 | 14 | TRBV9 | TGTGCCAGCAGCGTACGGCCAGGGCGCGAAAAACTGTTTTTT | CASSVRPGREKLFF
NA | NA | TRBJ2-7 | 14 | TRBV15 | TGTGCCACCAGCAGAGATCTGACGGGGGACGAGCAGTACTTC | CATSRDLTGDEQYF
NA | NA | TRBJ2-1 | 13 | TRBV5-5 | TGTGCCAGCCTTATATCTTCCTACAATGAGCAGTTCTTC | CASLISSYNEQFF
NA | once | TRBJ1-1 | 16 | TRBV6-5 | TGTGCCAGCAGTTACTCCTCAGGGGCACCTTACACTGAAGCTTTCTTT | CASSYSSGAPYTEAFF
NA | NA | TRBJ2-3 | 15 | TRBV6-5 | TGTGCCAGCAGCCACCTTCGCGGGGACACAGATACGCAGTATTTT | CASSHLRGDTDTQYF
TRBD2 | NA | TRBJ2-3 | 17 | TRBV7-9 | TGTGCCAGCAGCACCTGGACTAGCGGGGGGGCAGGGTATACGCAGTATTTT | CASSTWTSGGAGYTQYF
NA | NA | TRBJ2-5 | 15 | TRBV28 | TGTGCCAGCAGTTTGGGGGGGGCGAGGAGAGAGACCCAGTACTTC | CASSLGGARRETQYF
NA | NA | TRBJ2-2 | 16 | TRBV5-6 | TGTGCCAGCAGCTATCGCTACAATCAGGGGCCCGGGGAGCTGTTTTTT | CASSYRYNQGPGELFF
NA | NA | TRBJ1-1 | 13 | TRBV6-5 | TGTGCCAGCAGCGACTCAGAGAGTACGGTCCCCCCTTTT | CASSDSESTVPPF
TRBD2 | NA | TRBJ2-7 | 14 | TRBV27 | TGTGCCAGCAGCACTAGCGGGAGTCTCCACGAGCAGTACTTC | CASSTSGSLHEQYF
NA | once | TRBJ2-1 | 14 | TRBV9 | TGTGCCAGCAGCTCGGGACTGTCAAACAATGAGCAGTTCTTC | CASSSGLSNNEQFF
NA | NA | TRBJ2-2 | 12 | TRBV12-5 | TGTGCTAGTGGTCATACGAGTGGGGAGCTGTTTTTT | CASGHTSGELFF
TRBD2 | NA | TRBJ2-1 | 18 | TRBV16 | TGTGCCAGCAGCCAATATTCGGGACTAGCGGGAGGTTCCAATGAGCAGTTCTTC | CASSQYSGLAGGSNEQFF
TRBD1 | NA | TRBJ2-5 | 14 | TRBV5-1 | TGCGCCAGCAGCCTGGACAGGTACCAAGAGACCCAGTACTTC | CASSLDRYQETQYF
TRBD2 | NA | TRBJ2-1 | 15 | TRBV5-1 | TGCGCCAGCAGCTCCTTCACTAGCGGGAGGGCCGAGCAGTTCTTC | CASSSFTSGRAEQFF
NA | NA | TRBJ1-4 | 16 | TRBV4-1 | TGCGCCAGCAGCCAAGAAGGGCAGGGGCTAAATGAAAAACTGTTTTTT | CASSQEGQGLNEKLFF
TRBD2 | NA | TRBJ2-2 | 18 | TRBV27 | TGTGCCAGCAGTTTATCCAAGCGGGGGGACGCGAACACCGGGGAGCTGTTTTTT | CASSLSKRGDANTGELFF
NA | NA | TRBJ2-5 | 14 | TRBV7-8 | TGTGCCAGCAGCTTACGTGGCCCAGAAGAGACCCAGTACTTC | CASSLRGPEETQYF
NA | NA | TRBJ1-6 | 12 | TRBV4-2 | TGTGCCAGCAGCTTTCCAAATTCACCCCTCCACTTT | CASSFPNSPLHF
TRBD1 | NA | TRBJ1-1 | 12 | TRBV7-9 | TGTGCCAGCAGCCAGACAGGGCGCGAAGCTTTCTTT | CASSQTGREAFF
TRBD2 | NA | TRBJ2-7 | 16 | TRBV6-6 | TGTGCCAGCAGTTACACAGTAGCGGGACTTTCCTACGAGCAGTACTTC | CASSYTVAGLSYEQYF
NA | NA | TRBJ2-5 | 14 | TRBV5-8 | TGTGCCAGCAGCCCGGGACTCCCCGGAGAGACCCAGTACTTC | CASSPGLPGETQYF
TRBD1 | once | TRBJ2-3 | 15 | TRBV6-2/TRBV6-3 | TGTGCCAGCAGTTACGGACAGGAAAACACAGATACGCAGTATTTT | CASSYGQENTDTQYF
TRBD2 | NA | TRBJ2-1 | 17 | TRBV27 | TGTGCCAGCACCGGGGGGTCACGGGTGGTTCCCTACAATGAGCAGTTCTTC | CASTGGSRVVPYNEQFF
NA | NA | TRBJ1-5 | 14 | TRBV28 | TGTGCCAGCAGCCCTGACAGGTACGATCAGCCCCAGCATTTT | CASSPDRYDQPQHF
NA | NA | TRBJ1-6 | 15 | TRBV5-1 | TGCGCCAGCAGCTTGAGGGGGAACTATAATTCACCCCTCCACTTT | CASSLRGNYNSPLHF
NA | NA | TRBJ2-7 | 13 | TRBV19 | TGTGCCAGTAGTAAGGCAGGGCCGGCCGAGCAGTACTTC | CASSKAGPAEQYF
NA | NA | TRBJ1-1 | 10 | TRBV2 | TGTGCCAGCAGTGATTATGAAGCTTTCTTT | CASSDYEAFF